The next 10 T cell receptor beta chains were all read from a single sample in a study of T-cell memory formation after mild COVID-19. Each CDR3 protein gets one entry after TCRdb re-called the 5' RACE reads with MiXCR. This table holds about 470,000 distinct CDR3 sequences, roughly 25% found once. Sequenced material: PBMCs or a T cell subset sorted from them (not recorded which). The receptors originated from an adult woman who had mild COVID-19 (a few samples of this study predate the infection). Cell type and time point are not known.

This chain uses TRBV24-1 with TRBJ2-1; 7 bases fit TRBD1. The germline gives CDR1 KGHDR, CDR2 SFDVKD. Trimming cost V 3 bases and J 0 bases; bases outside gene matches: 4. This CDR3 has 16 amino acids. The CDR3 coding sequence is TGTGCCACCAGTGATAATACAGGGGTCTCCTACAATGAGCAGTTCTTC. Protein sequence: CATSDNTGVSYNEQFF.

The V gene is TRBV5-5, the J gene TRBJ1-1, with D tentatively TRBD1 (5 bases). The germline V gene has CDR1 SGHKS and CDR2 YYEKEE (reference sequence). V lost 4 bases, J lost 2 bases, and 18 bases lay in between. The CDR3 has 16 amino acids. The CDR3 coding sequence is TGTGCCAGCAGCCCCGCCCCGGGACTTTTAAACACTGAAGCTTTCTTT. Encoded protein: CASSPAPGLLNTEAFF.

This rearrangement joins TRBV6-2 or TRBV6-3 to TRBJ1-5, with TRBD1 matching over 7 bases. The germline V gene encodes CDR1 MNHEY and CDR2 SVGEGT. The CDR3 sequence is 15 residues long. V shed 5 bases and J 5 bases; nucleotides not matched to a gene: 9. The CDR3 DNA reads as TGTGCCAGCAGTCCCATAGACAGGGCCGATCAGCCCCAGCATTTT. Translation gives CASSPIDRADQPQHF.

The rearrangement links TRBV12-3 or TRBV12-4 to TRBJ1-5; tentative D call: TRBD1 (6 bases). V was cut by 5 bases and J by 4 bases, with 21 bases left in between. This CDR3 is built from 17 residues. The CDR3 coding sequence is TGTGCCAGCAGTCCCCCCGGGGGCGGGGTAGGTAATCAGCCCCAGCATTTT. It specifies CASSPPGGGVGNQPQHF.

V usage is TRBV3-1 and J usage is TRBJ2-7, with 11 bases aligning to TRBD2. Germline assignment: CDR1 LGHDT and CDR2 YNNKEL (reference sequence). Losses at the gene ends were 3 bases for V and 6 bases for J; bases not matched to a gene: 4. The CDR3 has 14 amino acids. CDR3: CASSQGLAVSEQYF. The CDR3 nucleotides read TGTGCCAGCAGCCAGGGACTAGCGGTATCCGAGCAGTACTTC.

This clonotype has just a few counts. V is TRBV13 and J is TRBJ2-1; 7 positions agree with TRBD2. The CDR3 has 18 amino acids. Germline CDR1 reads PRHDT; CDR2 reads FYEKMQ (reference sequence). Trimming cost V 5 bases and J 3 bases; bases outside gene matches: 16. The CDR3 loop reads CASSGPPWASGIYNEQFF. The CDR3, as DNA: TGTGCCAGCAGCGGACCCCCGTGGGCTAGCGGAATCTACAATGAGCAGTTCTTC.

This rearrangement joins TRBV5-1 to TRBJ2-3, with TRBD2 identical over 7 bases. With 2 bases clipped from V and 4 bases from J, the junction kept 13 bases outside the gene matches. The CDR3 loop spans 17 amino acids. The germline V gene encodes CDR1 SGHRS and CDR2 YFSETQ. DNA of the CDR3: TGCGCCAGCAGCTTCCGGGGTCTCGCGGGGGTACCAGATACGCAGTATTTT. Protein sequence: CASSFRGLAGVPDTQYF.

This rearrangement joins TRBV18 to TRBJ2-7; 12 nucleotides agree with TRBD2. The trim removed 3 bases at V and 6 bases at J, leaving 6 bases unmatched. The CDR3 sequence is 15 residues long. Germline lookup yields CDR1 KGHSH and CDR2 LQKENI. CDR3 sequence (DNA): TGTGCCAGCTCACCGGCTAGCGGGAGGGCCTCCGAGCAGTACTTC. Protein: CASSPASGRASEQYF. The full variable domain, completed using reference TRBV18 and TRBJ2-7, is NAGVMQNPRHLVRRRGQEARLRCSPMKGHSHVYWYRQLPEEGLKFMVYLQKENIIDESGMPKERFSAEFPKEGPSILRIQQVVRGDSAAYFCASSPASGRASEQYFGPGTRLTVT.

A remark on this clonotype: The junction and the germline gene differ at one end; a read error may be behind it. CDR3 DNA: TGTGCCAGAAGCTTAGCAGAAGGAGGGACCTACGTCGGCATTCAGTACTTC. This gives the protein CARSLAEGGTYVGIQYF. The rearrangement uses TRBV7-9 and TRBJ2-4; possible D gene TRBD2, 6 bases. Germline V gene data show CDR1 as SEHNR and CDR2 as FQNEAQ (reference sequence). The CDR3 is 17 amino acids.

The V call is TRBV18, the J call TRBJ2-3; 9 bases map to TRBD2. After removal of 1 base from V and 1 base from J, the junction contained 6 bases not matched to a gene. Germline V CDR1 and CDR2: KGHSH, LQKENI. The CDR3 has 17 amino acids. CDR3 sequence (DNA): TGTGCCAGCTCACCACTGCCTAGCGGGGCACGCACAGATACGCAGTATTTT. It codes for CASSPLPSGARTDTQYF.